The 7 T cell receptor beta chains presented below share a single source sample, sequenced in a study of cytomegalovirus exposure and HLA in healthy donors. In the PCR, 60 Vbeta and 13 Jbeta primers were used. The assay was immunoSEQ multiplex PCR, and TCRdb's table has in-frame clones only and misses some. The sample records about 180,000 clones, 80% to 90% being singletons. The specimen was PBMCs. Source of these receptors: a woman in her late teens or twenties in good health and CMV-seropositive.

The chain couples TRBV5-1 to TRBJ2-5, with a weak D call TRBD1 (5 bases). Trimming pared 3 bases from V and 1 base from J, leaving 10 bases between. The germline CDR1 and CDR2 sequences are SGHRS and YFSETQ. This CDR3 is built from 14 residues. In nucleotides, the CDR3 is TGCGCCAGCAGCTCTTCAGGGTTCCAAGAGACCCAGTACTTC. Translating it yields CASSSSGFQETQYF.

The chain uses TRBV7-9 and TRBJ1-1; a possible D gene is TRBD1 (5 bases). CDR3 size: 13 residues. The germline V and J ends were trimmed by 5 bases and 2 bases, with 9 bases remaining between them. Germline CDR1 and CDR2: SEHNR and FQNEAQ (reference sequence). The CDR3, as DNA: TGTGCCAGCAGCACAGGAGCTAACACTGAAGCTTTCTTT. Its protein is CASSTGANTEAFF.

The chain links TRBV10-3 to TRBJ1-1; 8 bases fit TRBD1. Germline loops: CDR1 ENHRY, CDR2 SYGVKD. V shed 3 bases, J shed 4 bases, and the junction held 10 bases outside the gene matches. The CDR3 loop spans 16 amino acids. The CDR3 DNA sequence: TGTGCCATCAGTGAACGACAGGGGAAAGGAGTCACTGAAGCTTTCTTT. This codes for CAISERQGKGVTEAFF.

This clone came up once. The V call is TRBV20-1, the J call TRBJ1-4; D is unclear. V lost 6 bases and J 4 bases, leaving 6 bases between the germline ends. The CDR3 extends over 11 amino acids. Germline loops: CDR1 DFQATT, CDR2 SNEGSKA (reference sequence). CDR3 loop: CSARFNEKLFF. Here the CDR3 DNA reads TGCAGTGCGAGGTTTAATGAAAAACTGTTTTTT.

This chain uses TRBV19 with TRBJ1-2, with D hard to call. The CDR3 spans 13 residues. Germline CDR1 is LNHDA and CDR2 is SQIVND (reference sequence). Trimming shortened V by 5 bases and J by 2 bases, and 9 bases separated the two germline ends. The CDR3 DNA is TGTGCCAGTAGTCAAAGCATGAACTATGGCTACACCTTC. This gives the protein CASSQSMNYGYTF.

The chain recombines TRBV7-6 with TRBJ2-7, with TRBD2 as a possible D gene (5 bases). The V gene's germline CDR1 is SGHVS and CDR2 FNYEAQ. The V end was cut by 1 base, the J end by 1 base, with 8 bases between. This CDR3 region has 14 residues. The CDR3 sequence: CASSLDSESYEQYF. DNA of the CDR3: TGTGCCAGCAGCTTAGATAGCGAATCCTACGAGCAGTACTTC.

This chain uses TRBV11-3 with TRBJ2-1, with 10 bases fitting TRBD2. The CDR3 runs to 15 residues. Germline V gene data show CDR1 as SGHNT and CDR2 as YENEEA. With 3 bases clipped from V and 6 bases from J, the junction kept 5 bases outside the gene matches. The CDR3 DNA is TGTGCCAGCAGCTTTGAGCGGGGGGGGGTCAATGAGCAGTTCTTC. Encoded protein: CASSFERGGVNEQFF.